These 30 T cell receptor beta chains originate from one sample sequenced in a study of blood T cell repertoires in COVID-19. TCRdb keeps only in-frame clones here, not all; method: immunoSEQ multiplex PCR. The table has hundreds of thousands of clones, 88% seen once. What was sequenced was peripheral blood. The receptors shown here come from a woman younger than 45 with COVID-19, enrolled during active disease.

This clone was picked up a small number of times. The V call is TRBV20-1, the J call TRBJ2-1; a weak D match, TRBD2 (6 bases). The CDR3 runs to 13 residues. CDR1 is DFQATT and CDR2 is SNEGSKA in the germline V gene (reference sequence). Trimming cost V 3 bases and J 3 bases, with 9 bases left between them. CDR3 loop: CSASPAGYNEQFF. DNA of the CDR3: TGCAGTGCTAGTCCAGCGGGCTACAATGAGCAGTTCTTC.

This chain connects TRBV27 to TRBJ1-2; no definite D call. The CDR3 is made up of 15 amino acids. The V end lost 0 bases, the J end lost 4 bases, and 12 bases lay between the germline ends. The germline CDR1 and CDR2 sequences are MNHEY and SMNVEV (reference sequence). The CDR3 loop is CASSLSGMTVYGYTF. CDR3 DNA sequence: TGTGCCAGCAGTTTATCCGGGATGACGGTCTATGGCTACACCTTC.

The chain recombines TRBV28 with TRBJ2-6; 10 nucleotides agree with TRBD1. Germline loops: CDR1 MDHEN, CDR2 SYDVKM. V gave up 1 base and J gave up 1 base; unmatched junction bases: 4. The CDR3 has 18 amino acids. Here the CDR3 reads CASSLFPGQGSGANVLTF. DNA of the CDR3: TGTGCCAGCAGTTTATTCCCGGGACAGGGGTCTGGGGCCAACGTCCTGACTTTC.

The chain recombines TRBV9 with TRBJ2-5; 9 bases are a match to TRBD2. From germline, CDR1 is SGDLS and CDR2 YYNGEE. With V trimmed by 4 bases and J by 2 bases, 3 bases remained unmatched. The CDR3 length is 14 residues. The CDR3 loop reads CASSLTSGQETQYF. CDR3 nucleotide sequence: TGTGCCAGCAGCCTGACTAGCGGACAAGAGACCCAGTACTTC.

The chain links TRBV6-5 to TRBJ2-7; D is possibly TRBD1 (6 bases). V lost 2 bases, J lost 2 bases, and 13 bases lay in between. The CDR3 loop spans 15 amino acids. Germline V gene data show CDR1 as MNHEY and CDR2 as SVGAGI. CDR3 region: CASSYGAGATYEQYF. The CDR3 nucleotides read TGTGCCAGCAGTTACGGAGCAGGGGCCACCTACGAGCAGTACTTC.

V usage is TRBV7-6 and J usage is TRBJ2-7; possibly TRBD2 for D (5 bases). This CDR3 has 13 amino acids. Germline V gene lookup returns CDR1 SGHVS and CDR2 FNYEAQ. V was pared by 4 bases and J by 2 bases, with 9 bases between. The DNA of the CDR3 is TGTGCCAGCAGCTCCGCGGGTACCTACGAGCAGTACTTC. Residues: CASSSAGTYEQYF.

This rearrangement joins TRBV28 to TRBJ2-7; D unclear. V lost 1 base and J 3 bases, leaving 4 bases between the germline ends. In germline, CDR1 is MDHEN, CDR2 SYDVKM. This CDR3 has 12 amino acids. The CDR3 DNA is TGTGCCAGCAGTTTATTCGGCTACGAGCAGTACTTC. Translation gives CASSLFGYEQYF. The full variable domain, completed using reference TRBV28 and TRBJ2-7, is DVKVTQSSRYLVKRTGEKVFLECVQDMDHENMFWYRQDPGLGLRLIYFSYDVKMKEKGDIPEGYSVSREKKERFSLILESASTNQTSMYLCASSLFGYEQYFGPGTRLTVT.

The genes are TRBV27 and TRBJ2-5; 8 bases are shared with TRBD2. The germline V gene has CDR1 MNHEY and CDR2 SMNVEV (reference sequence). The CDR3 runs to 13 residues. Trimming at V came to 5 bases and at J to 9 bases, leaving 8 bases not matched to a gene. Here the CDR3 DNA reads TGTGCCAGCAGTCCGGGGGGGAGCTGGCCCCAGTACTTC. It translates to CASSPGGSWPQYF.

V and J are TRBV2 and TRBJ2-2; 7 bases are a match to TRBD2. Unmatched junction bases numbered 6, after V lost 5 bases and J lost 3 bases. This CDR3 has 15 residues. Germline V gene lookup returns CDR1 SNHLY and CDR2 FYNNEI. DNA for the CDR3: TGTGCCAGCAGTCCCCGGGACTATTACACCGGGGAGCTGTTTTTT. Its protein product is CASSPRDYYTGELFF.

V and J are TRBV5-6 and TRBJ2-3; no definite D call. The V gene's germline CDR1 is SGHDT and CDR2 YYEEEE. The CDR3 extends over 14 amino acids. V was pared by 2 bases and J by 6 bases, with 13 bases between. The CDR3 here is CASSFRSAGDTQYF. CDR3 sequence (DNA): TGTGCCAGCAGCTTCCGGAGTGCTGGGGATACGCAGTATTTT. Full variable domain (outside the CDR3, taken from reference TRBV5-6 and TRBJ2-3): DAGVTQSPTHLIKTRGQQVTLRCSPKSGHDTVSWYQQALGQGPQFIFQYYEEEERQRGNFPDRFSGHQFPNYSSELNVNALLLGDSALYLCASSFRSAGDTQYFGPGTRLTVL.

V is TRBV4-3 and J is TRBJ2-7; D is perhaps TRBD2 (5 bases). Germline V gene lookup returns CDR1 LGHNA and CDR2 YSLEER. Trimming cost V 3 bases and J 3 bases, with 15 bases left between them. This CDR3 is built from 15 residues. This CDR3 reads CASSQRADGHYEQYF. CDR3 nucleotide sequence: TGCGCCAGCAGCCAGAGGGCAGATGGGCACTACGAGCAGTACTTC.

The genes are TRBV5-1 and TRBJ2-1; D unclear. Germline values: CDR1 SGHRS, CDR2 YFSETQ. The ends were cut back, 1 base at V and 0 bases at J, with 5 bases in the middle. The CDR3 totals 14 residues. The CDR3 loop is CASSLSSSYNEQFF. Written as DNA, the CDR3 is TGCGCCAGCAGCTTGTCCAGCTCCTACAATGAGCAGTTCTTC.

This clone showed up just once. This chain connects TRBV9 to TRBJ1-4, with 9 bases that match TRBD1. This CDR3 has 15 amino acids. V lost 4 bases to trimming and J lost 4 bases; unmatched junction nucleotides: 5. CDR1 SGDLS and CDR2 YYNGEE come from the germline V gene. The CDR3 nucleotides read TGTGCCAGCAGCCCTGGACAGGGGCTTAATGAAAAACTGTTTTTT. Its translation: CASSPGQGLNEKLFF.

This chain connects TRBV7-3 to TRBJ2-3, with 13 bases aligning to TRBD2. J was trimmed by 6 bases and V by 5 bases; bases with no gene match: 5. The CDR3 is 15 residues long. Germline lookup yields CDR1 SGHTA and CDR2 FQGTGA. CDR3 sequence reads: CASSPGLAGADTQYF. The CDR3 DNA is TGTGCCAGCAGCCCCGGACTAGCGGGAGCTGATACGCAGTATTTT.

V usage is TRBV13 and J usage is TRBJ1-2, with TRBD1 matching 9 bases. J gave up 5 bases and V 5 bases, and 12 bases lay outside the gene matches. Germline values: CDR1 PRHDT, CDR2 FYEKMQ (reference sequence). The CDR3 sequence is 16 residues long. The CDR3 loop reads CASSAQGARAPYGYTF. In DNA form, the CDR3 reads TGTGCCAGCAGCGCACAGGGGGCCAGGGCCCCATATGGCTACACCTTC.

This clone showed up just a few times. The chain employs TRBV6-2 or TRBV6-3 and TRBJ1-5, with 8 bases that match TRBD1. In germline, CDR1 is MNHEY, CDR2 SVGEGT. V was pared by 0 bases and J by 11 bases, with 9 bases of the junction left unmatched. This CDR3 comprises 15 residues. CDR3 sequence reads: CASSYSRGLPGTQHF. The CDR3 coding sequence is TGTGCCAGCAGTTACTCCAGGGGGCTCCCAGGGACCCAGCATTTT.

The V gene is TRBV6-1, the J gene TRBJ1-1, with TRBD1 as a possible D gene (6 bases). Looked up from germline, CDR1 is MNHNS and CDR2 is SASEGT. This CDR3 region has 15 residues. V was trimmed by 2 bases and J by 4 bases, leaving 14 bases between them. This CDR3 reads CASSENRDVGTEAFF. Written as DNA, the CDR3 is TGTGCCAGCAGTGAAAACAGGGATGTGGGCACTGAAGCTTTCTTT.

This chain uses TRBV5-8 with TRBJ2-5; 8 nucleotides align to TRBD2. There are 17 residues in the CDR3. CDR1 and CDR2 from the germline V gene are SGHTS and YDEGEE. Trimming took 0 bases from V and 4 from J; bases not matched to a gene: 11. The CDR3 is CASSLGWTSLMGETQYF. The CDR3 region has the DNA TGTGCCAGCAGCTTGGGTTGGACTAGCCTAATGGGAGAGACCCAGTACTTC.

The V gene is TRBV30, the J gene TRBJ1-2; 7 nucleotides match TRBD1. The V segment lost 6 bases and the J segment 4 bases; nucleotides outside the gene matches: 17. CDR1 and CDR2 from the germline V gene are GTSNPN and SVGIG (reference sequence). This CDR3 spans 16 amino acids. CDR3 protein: CACQRFRDSTAYGYTF. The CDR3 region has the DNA TGTGCCTGTCAGCGATTCCGGGACAGCACCGCCTATGGCTACACCTTC.

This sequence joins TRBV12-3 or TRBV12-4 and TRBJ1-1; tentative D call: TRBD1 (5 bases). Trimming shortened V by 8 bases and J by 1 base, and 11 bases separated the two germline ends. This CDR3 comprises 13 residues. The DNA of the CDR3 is TGTGCCAGCGACCGGAGGGGGAACACTGAAGCTTTCTTT. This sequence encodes CASDRRGNTEAFF.

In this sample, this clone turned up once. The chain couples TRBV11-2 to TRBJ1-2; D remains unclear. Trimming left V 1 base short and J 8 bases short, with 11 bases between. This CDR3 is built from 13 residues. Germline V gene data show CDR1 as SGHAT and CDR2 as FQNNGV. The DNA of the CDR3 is TGTGCCAGCAGCTTAGGAGCAGGCACCGGCTACACCTTC. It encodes CASSLGAGTGYTF.

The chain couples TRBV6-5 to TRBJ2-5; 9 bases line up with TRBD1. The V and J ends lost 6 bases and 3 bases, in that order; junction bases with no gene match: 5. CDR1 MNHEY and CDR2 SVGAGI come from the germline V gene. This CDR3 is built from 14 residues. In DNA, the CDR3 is TGTGCCAGCAGCGGGACAGGGTCGAAAGAGACCCAGTACTTC. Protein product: CASSGTGSKETQYF.

CDR3 in DNA: TGTGCCACCACTAAGACGGGACTAGGTACAGATACGCAGTATTTT. It encodes CATTKTGLGTDTQYF. The chain uses TRBV15 and TRBJ2-3; TRBD2 matches 8 bases. This CDR3 comprises 15 residues. V shed 7 bases, J shed 3 bases, and the junction held 9 bases outside the gene matches. Germline V lookup: CDR1 LNHNV, CDR2 YYDKDF (reference sequence).

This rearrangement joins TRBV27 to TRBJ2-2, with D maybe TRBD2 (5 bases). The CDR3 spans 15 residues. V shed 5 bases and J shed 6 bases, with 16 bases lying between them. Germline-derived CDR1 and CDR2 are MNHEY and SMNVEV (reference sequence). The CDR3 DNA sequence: TGTGCCAGCAGTCTTACACCCCGGGGAGCCGGGGAGCTGTTTTTT. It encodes CASSLTPRGAGELFF.

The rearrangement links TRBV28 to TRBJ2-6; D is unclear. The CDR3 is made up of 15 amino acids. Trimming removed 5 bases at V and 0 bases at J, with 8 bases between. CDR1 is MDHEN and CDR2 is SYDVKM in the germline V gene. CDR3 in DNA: TGTGCCAGCAGTCTTCCCCCCTCTGGGGCCAACGTCCTGACTTTC. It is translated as CASSLPPSGANVLTF.

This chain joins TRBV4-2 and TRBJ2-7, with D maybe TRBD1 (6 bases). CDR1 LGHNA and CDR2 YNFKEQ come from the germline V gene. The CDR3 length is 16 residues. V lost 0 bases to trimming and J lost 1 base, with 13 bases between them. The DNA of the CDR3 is TGTGCCAGCAGCCAAGAAGATGACAGGTGGTCCTACGAGCAGTACTTC. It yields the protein CASSQEDDRWSYEQYF.

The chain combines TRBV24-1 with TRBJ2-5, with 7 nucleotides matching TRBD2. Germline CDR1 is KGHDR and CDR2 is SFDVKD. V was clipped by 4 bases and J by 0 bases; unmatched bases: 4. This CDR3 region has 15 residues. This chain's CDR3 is CATSDQTSYQETQYF. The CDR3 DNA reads TGTGCCACCAGTGACCAGACTAGCTACCAAGAGACCCAGTACTTC.

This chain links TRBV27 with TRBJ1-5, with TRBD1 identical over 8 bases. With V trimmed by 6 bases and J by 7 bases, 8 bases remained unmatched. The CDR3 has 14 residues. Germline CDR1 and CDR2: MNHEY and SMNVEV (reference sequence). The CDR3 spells CASRVGQGGQPQHF. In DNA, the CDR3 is TGTGCCAGCAGGGTCGGACAGGGAGGACAGCCCCAGCATTTT.

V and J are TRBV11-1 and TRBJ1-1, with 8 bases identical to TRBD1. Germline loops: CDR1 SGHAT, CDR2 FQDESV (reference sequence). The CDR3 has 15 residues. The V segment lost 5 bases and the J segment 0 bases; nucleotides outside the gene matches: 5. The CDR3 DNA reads TGTGCCAGCAGCACCGGGACAGGCATGAACACTGAAGCTTTCTTT. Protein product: CASSTGTGMNTEAFF.

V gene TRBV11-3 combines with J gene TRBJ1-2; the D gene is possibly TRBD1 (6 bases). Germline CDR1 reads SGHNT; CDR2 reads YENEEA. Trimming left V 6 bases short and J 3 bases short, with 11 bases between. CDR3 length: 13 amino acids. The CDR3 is CASSHRAHYGYTF. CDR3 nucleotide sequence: TGTGCCAGCAGTCACAGGGCTCACTATGGCTACACCTTC.